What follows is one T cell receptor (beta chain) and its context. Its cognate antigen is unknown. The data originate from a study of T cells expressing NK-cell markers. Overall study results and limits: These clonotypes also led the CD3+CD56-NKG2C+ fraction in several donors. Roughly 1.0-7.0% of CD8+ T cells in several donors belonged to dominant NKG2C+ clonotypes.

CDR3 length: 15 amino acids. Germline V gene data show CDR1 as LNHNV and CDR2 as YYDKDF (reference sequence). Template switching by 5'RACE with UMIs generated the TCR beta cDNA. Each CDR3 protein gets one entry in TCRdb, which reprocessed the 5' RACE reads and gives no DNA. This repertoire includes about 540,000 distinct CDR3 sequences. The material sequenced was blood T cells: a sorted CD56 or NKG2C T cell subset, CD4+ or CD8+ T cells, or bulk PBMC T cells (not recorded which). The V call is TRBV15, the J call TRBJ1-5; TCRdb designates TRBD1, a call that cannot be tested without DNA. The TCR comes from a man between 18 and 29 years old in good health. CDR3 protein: CATRSSTGAGQPQHF.